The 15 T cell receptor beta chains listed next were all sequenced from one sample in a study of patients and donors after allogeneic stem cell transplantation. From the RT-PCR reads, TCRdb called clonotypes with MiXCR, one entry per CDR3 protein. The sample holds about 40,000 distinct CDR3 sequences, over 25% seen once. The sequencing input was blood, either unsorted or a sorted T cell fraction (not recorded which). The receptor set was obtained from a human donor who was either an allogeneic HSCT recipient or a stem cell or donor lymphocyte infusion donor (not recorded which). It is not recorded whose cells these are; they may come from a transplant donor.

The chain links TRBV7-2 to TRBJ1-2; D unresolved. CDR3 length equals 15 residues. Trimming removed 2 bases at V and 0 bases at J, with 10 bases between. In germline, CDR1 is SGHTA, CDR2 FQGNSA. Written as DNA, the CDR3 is TGTGCCAGCAGCTTACTAGGCGGCTCTAACTATGGCTACACCTTC. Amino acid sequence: CASSLLGGSNYGYTF.

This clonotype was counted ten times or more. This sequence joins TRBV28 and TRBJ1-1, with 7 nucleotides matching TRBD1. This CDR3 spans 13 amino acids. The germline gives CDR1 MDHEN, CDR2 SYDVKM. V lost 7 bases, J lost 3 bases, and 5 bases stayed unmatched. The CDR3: CASTLGGYTEAFF. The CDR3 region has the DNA TGTGCCAGCACCCTAGGGGGCTACACTGAAGCTTTCTTT.

This CDR3 is CASSSAGTAANYGYTF. Written as DNA, the CDR3 is TGTGCCAGCAGCTCCGCCGGGACAGCAGCTAACTATGGCTACACCTTC. The chain is built from TRBV28 and TRBJ1-2; 7 nucleotides match TRBD1. Germline values: CDR1 MDHEN, CDR2 SYDVKM. The CDR3 has 16 amino acids. Unmatched junction bases numbered 10, after V lost 6 bases and J lost 0 bases.

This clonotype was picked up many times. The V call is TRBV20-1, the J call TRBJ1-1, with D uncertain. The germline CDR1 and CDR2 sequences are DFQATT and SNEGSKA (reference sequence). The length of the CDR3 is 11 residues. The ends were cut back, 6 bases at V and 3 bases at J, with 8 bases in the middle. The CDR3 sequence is CSANDYTEAFF. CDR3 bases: TGCAGTGCGAATGACTACACTGAAGCTTTCTTT.

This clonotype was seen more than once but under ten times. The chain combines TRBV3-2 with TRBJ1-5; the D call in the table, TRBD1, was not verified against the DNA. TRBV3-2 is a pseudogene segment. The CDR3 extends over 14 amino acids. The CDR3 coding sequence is TGTGCCAGCAGCTACCGGCAGGGAAATCAGCCCCAGCATTTT. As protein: CASSYRQGNQPQHF.

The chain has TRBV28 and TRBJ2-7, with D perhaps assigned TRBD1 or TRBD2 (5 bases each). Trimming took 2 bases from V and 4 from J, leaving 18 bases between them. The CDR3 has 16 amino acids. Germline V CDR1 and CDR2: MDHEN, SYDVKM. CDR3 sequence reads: CASSLGTDFGAYEQYF. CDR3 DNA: TGTGCCAGCAGTTTAGGGACCGATTTTGGGGCTTACGAGCAGTACTTC.

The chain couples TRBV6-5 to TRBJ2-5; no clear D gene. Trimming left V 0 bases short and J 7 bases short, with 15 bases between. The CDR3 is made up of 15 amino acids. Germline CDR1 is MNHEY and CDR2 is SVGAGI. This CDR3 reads CASSYSRAGESTQYF. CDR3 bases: TGTGCCAGCAGTTACTCTCGGGCAGGCGAATCGACCCAGTACTTC.

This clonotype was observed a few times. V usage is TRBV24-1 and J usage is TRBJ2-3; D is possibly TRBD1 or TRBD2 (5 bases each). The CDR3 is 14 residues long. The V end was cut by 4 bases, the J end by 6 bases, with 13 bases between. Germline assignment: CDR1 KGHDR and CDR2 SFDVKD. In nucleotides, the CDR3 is TGTGCCACCAGTGAGGTGGGACCCGGGGATACGCAGTATTTT. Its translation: CATSEVGPGDTQYF.

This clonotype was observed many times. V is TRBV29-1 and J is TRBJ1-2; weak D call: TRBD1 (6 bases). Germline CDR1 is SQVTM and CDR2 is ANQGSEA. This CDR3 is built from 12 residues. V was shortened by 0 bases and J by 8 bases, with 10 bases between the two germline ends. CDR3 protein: CSVEEWGRGYTF. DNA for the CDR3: TGCAGCGTTGAAGAGTGGGGGCGGGGCTACACCTTC.

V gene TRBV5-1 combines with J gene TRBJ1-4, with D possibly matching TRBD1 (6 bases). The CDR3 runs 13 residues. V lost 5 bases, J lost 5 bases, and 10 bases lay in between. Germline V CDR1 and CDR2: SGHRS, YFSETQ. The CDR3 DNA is TGCGCCAGCAGTACAGGGTTGAATGAAAAACTGTTTTTT. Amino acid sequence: CASSTGLNEKLFF.

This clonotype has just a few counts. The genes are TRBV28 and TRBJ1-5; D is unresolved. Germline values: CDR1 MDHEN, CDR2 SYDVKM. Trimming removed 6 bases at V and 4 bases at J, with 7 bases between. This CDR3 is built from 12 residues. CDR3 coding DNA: TGTGCCAGCAGGGCTGGGAATCAGCCCCAGCATTTT. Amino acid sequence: CASRAGNQPQHF. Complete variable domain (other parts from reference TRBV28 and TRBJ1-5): DVKVTQSSRYLVKRTGEKVFLECVQDMDHENMFWYRQDPGLGLRLIYFSYDVKMKEKGDIPEGYSVSREKKERFSLILESASTNQTSMYLCASRAGNQPQHFGDGTRLSIL.

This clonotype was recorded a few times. CDR3 sequence: CASSFSVTETQYF. In DNA, the CDR3 is TGTGCCAGCAGTTTCTCAGTTACGGAGACCCAGTACTTC. The chain links TRBV28 to TRBJ2-5, with unresolved D. Trimming pared 3 bases from V and 5 bases from J, leaving 10 bases between. The length of the CDR3 is 13 residues. The germline gives CDR1 MDHEN, CDR2 SYDVKM.

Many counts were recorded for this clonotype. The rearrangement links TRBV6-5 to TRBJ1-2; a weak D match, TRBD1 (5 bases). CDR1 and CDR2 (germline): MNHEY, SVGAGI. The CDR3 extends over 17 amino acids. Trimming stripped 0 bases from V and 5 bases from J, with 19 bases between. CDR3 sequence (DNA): TGTGCCAGCAGTTACTCGCAGCTAAGGGGATCTTCATATGGCTACACCTTC. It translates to CASSYSQLRGSSYGYTF.

The CDR3 is CSARDSPLLADTQYF. CDR3 coding DNA: TGCAGTGCTAGAGACAGCCCCCTTTTGGCAGATACGCAGTATTTT. This chain links TRBV20-1 with TRBJ2-3; D not certain. The V end was cut by 0 bases, the J end by 4 bases, with 14 bases between. In germline, CDR1 is DFQATT, CDR2 SNEGSKA (reference sequence). This CDR3 is 15 amino acids long.

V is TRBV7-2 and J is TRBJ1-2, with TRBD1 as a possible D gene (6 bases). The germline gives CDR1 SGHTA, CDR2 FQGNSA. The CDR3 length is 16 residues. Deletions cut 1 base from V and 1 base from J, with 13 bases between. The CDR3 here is CASSLGWDTNNYGYTF. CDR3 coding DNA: TGTGCCAGCAGCTTAGGGTGGGACACCAATAACTATGGCTACACCTTC.